The entry that follows covers one TCR beta chain sequence. The data belong to a study of blood T cell repertoires in COVID-19. Looking at the study overall: Sites across the United States, Italy and Spain contributed samples from acute and convalescent COVID-19.

In the original processing: Cell counts per sample came from amplifying reference gene primers. Measured with immunoSEQ multiplex PCR; TCRdb has only the in-frame clones, and not every one. D and trimming come from the DNA, and the V and J calls and clone size come from that table. The table lists about 100,000 clones, around 81% of them singletons. The CDR3 consists of 17 residues. The V gene end was trimmed by 4 bases and the J gene end by 0 bases; junction bases not matched to a gene: 2. CDR1 is SEHNR, CDR2 FQNEAQ, per germline (reference sequence). The V gene is TRBV7-9, the J gene TRBJ2-5; 16 bases fit TRBD2. This TCR derives from a man aged 45-60 years who had recovered from COVID-19. Sequencing used peripheral blood. CDR3 residues: CASSSGLAGGYQETQYF. The CDR3 nucleotides are TGTGCCAGCAGCTCGGGACTAGCGGGGGGGTACCAAGAGACCCAGTACTTC.